The present T cell receptor beta chain was sequenced within a study of regulatory T cells in long-lasting Graves disease. CDR3-region Arm-PCR and iRepertoire HTBI primers produced the TCR beta libraries. TCRdb re-called the multiplex PCR reads with MiXCR, one entry per CDR3 protein. The sample shows 350,000 to 500,000 distinct CDR3 sequences, about a sixth of them seen only once. In this sample, this clonotype turned up a few times. Time point in this sample: newly diagnosed GD, antithyroid drugs for less than 3 months. After RNA was extracted from PBMCs, the TCR library was made from it. V lost 6 bases and J 8 bases, leaving 10 bases between the germline ends. The CDR3 has 11 amino acids. Germline CDR1 and CDR2: KGHSH and LQKENI. Separately, the same data were catalogued under a study of T cells in Graves' hyperthyroidism and ophthalmopathy. According to that study: Among the patients, aged 18 to 65, hyperthyroidism was newly diagnosed and had lasted under 2 months.

J is TRBJ1-1 and V is TRBV18; D is unclear. The clonotype comes from a woman aged 25 to 39 with Graves disease. Sequenced material: peripheral blood mononuclear cells (PBMCs), taken at new diagnosis, from a patient treated with antithyroid drugs. CDR3 protein: CASSSREEAFF. The DNA for the CDR3 is TGTGCCAGCTCTTCTAGGGAGGAAGCTTTCTTT.